A selection of T cell receptor beta chains follows, all from one sample in a study of blood T cell repertoires in COVID-19. Using immunoSEQ multiplex PCR, the repertoire was profiled, and TCRdb retains in-frame clones only, with some absent. This sample yields roughly 34,000 clones, of which more than 85% are seen a single time; about 26% belongs to the top ten. The sequenced sample was peripheral blood. The receptors were gathered from an elderly woman with active or convalescent COVID-19. Both conserved end residues are part of each CDR3. The D gene is left open where the match is weak.

CASSESPPGQANEKLFF TRBV6-1 17 TRBD1
CASSLGLAGITGELFF TRBV5-4 16 TRBD2
CASSTYNQPQHF TRBV7-2 12 -
CASSKGTSGETQYF TRBV5-8 14 TRBD2
CASRTEGAGNTEAFF TRBV5-1 15 TRBD1
CASSLFNPGETQYF TRBV3-1/TRBV3-2 14 -
CSVDRGKTEAFF TRBV29-1 12 TRBD1
CASSLTGVGNTIYF TRBV5-1 14 TRBD1
CASSVADNLYEQYF TRBV9 14 -
CASSPRTGVSGNTIYF TRBV7-9 16 TRBD1
CASSLLGAGAQSYEQYF TRBV5-1 17 -
CASSQNNQGARVYGYTF TRBV10-2 17 TRBD1
CATSEGAGGPDTQYF TRBV24-1 15 TRBD2
CASSDMSRSPTEAFF TRBV2 15 -
CASSITGSDNQPQHF TRBV19 15 -
CASSEAGGQPQHF TRBV6-4 13 TRBD1